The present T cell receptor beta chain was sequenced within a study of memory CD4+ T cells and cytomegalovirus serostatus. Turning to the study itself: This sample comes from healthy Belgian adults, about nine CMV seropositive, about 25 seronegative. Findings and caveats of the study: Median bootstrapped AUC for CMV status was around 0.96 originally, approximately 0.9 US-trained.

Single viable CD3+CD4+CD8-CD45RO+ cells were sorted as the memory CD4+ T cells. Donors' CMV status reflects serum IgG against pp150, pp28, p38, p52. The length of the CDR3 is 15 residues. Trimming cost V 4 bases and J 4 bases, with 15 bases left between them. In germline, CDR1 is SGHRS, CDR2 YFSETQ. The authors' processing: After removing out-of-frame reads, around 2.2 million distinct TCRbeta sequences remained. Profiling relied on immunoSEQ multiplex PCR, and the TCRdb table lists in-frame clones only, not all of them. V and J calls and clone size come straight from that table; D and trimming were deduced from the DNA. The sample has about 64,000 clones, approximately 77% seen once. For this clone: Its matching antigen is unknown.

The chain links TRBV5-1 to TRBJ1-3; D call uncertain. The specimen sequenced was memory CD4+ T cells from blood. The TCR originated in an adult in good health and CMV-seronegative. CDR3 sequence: CASSLGLEKGNTIYF. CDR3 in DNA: TGCGCCAGCAGCCTGGGGTTGGAGAAAGGAAACACCATATATTTT. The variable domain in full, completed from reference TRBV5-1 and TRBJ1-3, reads KAGVTQTPRYLIKTRGQQVTLSCSPISGHRSVSWYQQTPGQGLQFLFEYFSETQRNKGNFPGRFSGRQFSNSRSEMNVSTLELGDSALYLCASSLGLEKGNTIYFGEGSWLTVV.